This entry lists 28 T cell receptor beta chains sequenced from one sample in a study of blood T cell repertoires in COVID-19. Measured with immunoSEQ multiplex PCR; TCRdb has only the in-frame clones, and not every one. The repertoire has some 220,000 clones, 80% to 90% of them found once; the top ten carry 4.5% to 6%. The material sequenced was peripheral blood. These receptors all come from a woman in her sixties or seventies who had recovered from COVID-19.

The CDR3 reads CASSPGWGTYEQYF. Here the CDR3 DNA reads TGTGCCAGCAGCCCGGGGTGGGGAACCTACGAGCAGTACTTC. This chain uses TRBV16 with TRBJ2-7; possibly TRBD2 for D (5 bases). The V gene lost 4 bases and the J gene lost 2 bases, with 12 bases spanning the gap. The CDR3 spans 14 residues. Germline V CDR1 and CDR2: KGHSY, FQNENV.

V usage is TRBV30 and J usage is TRBJ1-6; maybe TRBD1 (5 bases). V was cut by 3 bases and J by 14 bases, with 17 bases left in between. The length of the CDR3 is 13 residues. Per germline, CDR1 GTSNPN and CDR2 SVGIG (reference sequence). The CDR3: CAWRNGGGVALHF. The CDR3 region has the DNA TGTGCCTGGAGGAACGGGGGAGGGGTGGCCCTCCACTTT.

The rearrangement joins TRBV6-5 to TRBJ2-1, with TRBD2 as a possible D gene (7 bases). V lost 8 bases and J lost 9, with 20 bases in between. Germline-derived CDR1 and CDR2 are MNHEY and SVGAGI. This CDR3 region has 14 residues. The CDR3 DNA follows: TGTGCCAGCGAAGGGGGGGGCGTAGATACTGAGCAGTTCTTC. It is translated as CASEGGGVDTEQFF.

This sequence joins TRBV28 and TRBJ1-5; no firm D call. The CDR3 has 14 residues. V was shortened by 5 bases and J by 3 bases, with 11 bases between the two germline ends. Per germline, CDR1 MDHEN and CDR2 SYDVKM. This CDR3 is CASSPPSVNQPQHF. Written as DNA, the CDR3 is TGTGCCAGCAGTCCCCCTAGTGTCAATCAGCCCCAGCATTTT.

The sample holds a few counts of this clone. V usage is TRBV19 and J usage is TRBJ1-5; 9 bases line up with TRBD1. The junction had 7 bases not matched to a gene; V was cut back by 6 bases and J by 4 bases. Germline V lookup: CDR1 LNHDA, CDR2 SQIVND (reference sequence). The CDR3 extends over 15 amino acids. The CDR3 DNA reads TGTGCCAGTAGCTACGGACAGGGGCGGAATCAGCCCCAGCATTTT. It codes for CASSYGQGRNQPQHF.

The chain joins TRBV11-2 to TRBJ1-1; no reliable D call. Germline lookup yields CDR1 SGHAT and CDR2 FQNNGV. The CDR3 spans 14 residues. V was pared by 2 bases and J by 6 bases, with 13 bases between. The DNA of the CDR3 is TGTGCCAGCAGCTTACCACAGCTCAGTCCTGAAGCTTTCTTT. Encoded protein: CASSLPQLSPEAFF.

The chain uses TRBV5-1 and TRBJ2-3; D perhaps matches TRBD2 (7 bases). V was trimmed by 0 bases and J by 2 bases, leaving 13 bases between them. Germline loops: CDR1 SGHRS, CDR2 YFSETQ. The CDR3 totals 16 residues. In DNA form, the CDR3 reads TGCGCCAGCAGCTTGGCCGGAGGGGGGGCCACAGATACGCAGTATTTT. This sequence encodes CASSLAGGGATDTQYF.

The chain couples TRBV7-6 to TRBJ2-3; a weak D match, TRBD2 (5 bases). V shed 0 bases and J shed 0 bases, with 7 bases lying between them. This CDR3 has 15 amino acids. The germline CDR1 and CDR2 sequences are SGHVS and FNYEAQ. CDR3 sequence (DNA): TGTGCCAGCAGCTTAGCAAGCGGAAGCACAGATACGCAGTATTTT. Its protein is CASSLASGSTDTQYF.

V and J are TRBV3-1 (or the pseudogene TRBV3-2) and TRBJ1-2; no clear D. The CDR3 is 11 amino acids. Germline loops: CDR1 LGHDT, CDR2 YNNKEL (reference sequence). V dropped 2 bases and J dropped 6 bases, with 4 bases sitting between them. CDR3 region: CASSQHDGYTF. The DNA of the CDR3 is TGTGCCAGCAGCCAACATGATGGCTACACCTTC.

The count of this clone is one. The V gene is TRBV19, the J gene TRBJ2-1; 7 positions match TRBD2. CDR3 length equals 13 residues. After removal of 10 bases from V and 4 bases from J, the junction contained 7 bases not matched to a gene. Germline CDR1 LNHDA, CDR2 SQIVND (reference sequence). DNA for the CDR3: TGTGCCACTCTTTCGGGGGGATACAATGAGCAGTTCTTC. It encodes CATLSGGYNEQFF.

This chain connects TRBV19 to TRBJ2-2; 7 nucleotides match TRBD2. CDR1 and CDR2 from the germline V gene are LNHDA and SQIVND (reference sequence). V was clipped by 3 bases and J by 7 bases; unmatched bases: 8. The CDR3 is 15 amino acids. CDR3 nucleotides: TGTGCCAGTAGTATTACGGCTAGCGGCTACGGGGAGCTGTTTTTT. Translation gives CASSITASGYGELFF.

The V gene is TRBV4-2, the J gene TRBJ2-3; 13 bases agree with TRBD2. After removal of 8 bases from V and 0 bases from J, the junction contained 5 bases not matched to a gene. Germline lookup yields CDR1 LGHNA and CDR2 YNFKEQ. CDR3 size: 16 residues. CDR3 sequence: CASSLAGGPSTDTQYF. The CDR3 DNA sequence: TGTGCCAGCTCACTAGCGGGGGGGCCGAGCACAGATACGCAGTATTTT.

The gene calls are TRBV27 and TRBJ1-1; a possible D gene is TRBD1 (5 bases). The germline V gene has CDR1 MNHEY and CDR2 SMNVEV (reference sequence). V was shortened by 4 bases and J by 2 bases, with 8 bases between the two germline ends. The CDR3 runs to 13 residues. CDR3 sequence: CASSWQGNTEAFF. Here the CDR3 DNA reads TGTGCCAGCAGTTGGCAGGGAAACACTGAAGCTTTCTTT.

CDR3 coding DNA: TGTGCCAGTAGTAATAGCGGCCAAGAGACCCAGTACTTC. Translation: CASSNSGQETQYF. This chain joins TRBV19 and TRBJ2-5; tentatively, D is TRBD2 (6 bases). The CDR3 covers 13 residues. Germline V gene data show CDR1 as LNHDA and CDR2 as SQIVND (reference sequence). The germline V and J ends were trimmed by 4 bases and 1 base, with 7 bases remaining between them.

The chain is built from TRBV5-4 and TRBJ2-5; 7 bases fit TRBD2. The CDR3 spans 13 residues. From germline, CDR1 is SGHNT and CDR2 YYREEE (reference sequence). V was clipped by 2 bases and J by 5 bases; unmatched bases: 3. The CDR3 region has the DNA TGTGCCAGCAGCTTTAGCGGGTGGGAGACCCAGTACTTC. It codes for CASSFSGWETQYF.

This rearrangement joins TRBV2 to TRBJ2-4; TRBD2 matches at 7 bases. The CDR3 is made up of 14 amino acids. Germline loops: CDR1 SNHLY, CDR2 FYNNEI. J was trimmed by 0 bases and V by 10 bases; bases with no gene match: 6. CDR3 DNA: TGTGCCACCGACGGGGGGATAGCCAAAAACATTCAGTACTTC. This translates into CATDGGIAKNIQYF.

This chain connects TRBV6-4 to TRBJ1-2; 8 positions match TRBD1. The CDR3 is 15 amino acids. Per the germline V gene, CDR1 is MRHNA and CDR2 is SNTAGT. V lost 5 bases, J lost 0 bases, and 5 bases stayed unmatched. The CDR3 nucleotides are TGTGCCAGCAGTCCTAGACAGGGGACTAACTATGGCTACACCTTC. Protein: CASSPRQGTNYGYTF.

The chain is built from TRBV30 and TRBJ2-7; no clear D. V gave up 0 bases and J gave up 6 bases, with 6 bases separating them. CDR3 length: 11 residues. Germline V gives CDR1 GTSNPN, CDR2 SVGIG (reference sequence). For the CDR3, the DNA is TGTGCCTGGAGTGTAGGCGGCGAGCAGTACTTC. Translation gives CAWSVGGEQYF.

The DNA of the CDR3 is TGTGCCAGCAGCACGAGTCCGAGGACTGAAGCTTTCTTT. Protein product: CASSTSPRTEAFF. The chain is built from TRBV7-2 and TRBJ1-1; D remains unclear. The CDR3 sequence is 13 residues long. V lost 5 bases to trimming and J lost 5 bases, with 12 bases between them. Germline-derived CDR1 and CDR2 are SGHTA and FQGNSA.

The chain combines TRBV5-1 with TRBJ1-2; D gene uncertain. V was shortened by 2 bases and J by 2 bases, with 7 bases between the two germline ends. This CDR3 comprises 13 residues. Germline V lookup: CDR1 SGHRS, CDR2 YFSETQ. The CDR3 DNA sequence: TGCGCCAGCAGCTTTGACACCAACTATGGCTACACCTTC. This codes for CASSFDTNYGYTF.

The chain joins TRBV7-3 to TRBJ2-2; TRBD2 might be the D (7 bases). Germline V gene lookup returns CDR1 SGHTA and CDR2 FQGTGA. The CDR3 totals 16 residues. V was pared by 2 bases and J by 4 bases, with 14 bases between. The CDR3 here is CASSLDQGGATGELFF. The CDR3 DNA follows: TGTGCCAGCAGCTTAGACCAAGGGGGGGCCACCGGGGAGCTGTTTTTT.

The chain couples TRBV7-9 to TRBJ1-1; possible D gene TRBD1, 6 bases. V lost 5 bases and J 4 bases, leaving 14 bases between the germline ends. The CDR3 length is 14 residues. Germline V lookup: CDR1 SEHNR, CDR2 FQNEAQ (reference sequence). In DNA form, the CDR3 reads TGTGCCAGCAGCCGTATGGACAGTACCACTGAAGCTTTCTTT. Amino acid sequence: CASSRMDSTTEAFF.

The V call is TRBV7-3, the J call TRBJ2-2; 9 positions match TRBD1. The ends lost 5 bases at V and 6 bases at J; junction bases unmatched: 7. This CDR3 is built from 15 residues. Germline V lookup: CDR1 SGHTA, CDR2 FQGTGA. CDR3 loop: CASSPGDRDAGELFF. The CDR3 nucleotides read TGTGCCAGCAGCCCGGGGGACAGGGACGCCGGGGAGCTGTTTTTT.

The chain couples TRBV6-5 to TRBJ2-1; maybe TRBD1 (6 bases). Germline V gene lookup returns CDR1 MNHEY and CDR2 SVGAGI. V was shortened by 6 bases and J by 8 bases, with 17 bases between the two germline ends. This CDR3 has 14 amino acids. DNA for the CDR3: TGTGCCAGCAGCACCTCCGGGACATTGCATGAGCAGTTCTTC. This encodes CASSTSGTLHEQFF.

The V and J genes are TRBV19 and TRBJ2-1; TRBD2 aligns across 13 bases. The CDR3 is 16 amino acids. V gave up 0 bases and J gave up 5 bases; unmatched junction bases: 1. Germline V gives CDR1 LNHDA, CDR2 SQIVND (reference sequence). Here the CDR3 DNA reads TGTGCCAGTAGTATAGAAGGGACTAGCGGGGACAATGAGCAGTTCTTC. As protein: CASSIEGTSGDNEQFF.

V usage is TRBV7-6 and J usage is TRBJ2-1, with 7 bases that match TRBD2. The V gene's germline CDR1 is SGHVS and CDR2 FNYEAQ. The CDR3 sequence is 15 residues long. The trim removed 1 base at V and 6 bases at J, leaving 6 bases unmatched. The DNA of the CDR3 is TGTGCCAGCAGCTTAGACGGGGGGTTGATCAATGAGCAGTTCTTC. This translates into CASSLDGGLINEQFF.

The genes are TRBV5-1 and TRBJ2-7, with TRBD1 matching over 9 bases. Germline values: CDR1 SGHRS, CDR2 YFSETQ. The J segment lost 1 base and the V segment lost 4 bases, leaving 9 bases of the junction unmatched. This CDR3 region has 16 residues. CDR3 in DNA: TGCGCCAGCAGCATGTCCGGGACAGGGTTTTCCTACGAGCAGTACTTC. Amino acid sequence: CASSMSGTGFSYEQYF.

The chain has TRBV5-1 and TRBJ2-5, with 11 bases aligning to TRBD2. Per germline, CDR1 SGHRS and CDR2 YFSETQ. V lost 0 bases and J lost 5; bases outside the gene matches: 6. The CDR3 is 16 residues long. This CDR3 is CASSLAVSGGAETQYF. CDR3 bases: TGCGCCAGCAGCTTGGCTGTTAGCGGGGGGGCGGAGACCCAGTACTTC.